The source of this T cell receptor (beta chain) is a study of cytomegalovirus exposure and HLA in healthy donors. Measured with immunoSEQ multiplex PCR; TCRdb has only the in-frame clones, and not every one. The table includes roughly 260,000 clones, 80% to 90% detected once. As for this clone: Its antigen is not identified.

CDR1 MDHEN and CDR2 SYDVKM come from the germline V gene. V gave up 4 bases and J gave up 5 bases; unmatched junction bases: 10. The CDR3 has 16 amino acids. Study findings and constraints: Associated with cytomegalovirus, according to the listing, were around 170 TCR beta chains. The tendency of first-cohort TCR clusters to co-occur in the 110 or so validation repertoires emerged from a later analysis. As confirmed in vitro, a few CMV-associated chains were specific for CMV antigens.

The rearrangement links TRBV28 to TRBJ2-1, with TRBD2 identical over 8 bases. The sequence came from a man aged 18 to 35 in good health and CMV-seronegative. Material for sequencing was PBMCs. CDR3 in DNA: TGTGCCAGCAGTTCGGTTTGGGAGCGGGGGAACAATGAGCAGTTCTTC. It encodes CASSSVWERGNNEQFF.